The subject of this entry is one TCR beta chain. TCRdb's table, derived via immunoSEQ multiplex PCR, lists solely in-frame clones and lacks some. Of roughly 250,000 clones listed, around 86% were seen once; the top ten hold approximately 1.6%. These data belong to a study of blood T cell repertoires in COVID-19. Overall study: Researchers got acute and convalescent COVID-19 samples from the United States, Italy and Spain. T cells, B-cell-depleted T cells, or PBMCs provided the cDNA or gDNA that served as material.

The germline gives CDR1 MDHEN, CDR2 SYDVKM. The CDR3 runs to 15 residues. The study assigned cohorts using participant-reported clinical history. The recovered donors of Cohort 3 showed two negative PCRs, clearance, or symptom resolution. The TCR originated in a woman in her forties or fifties who had recovered from COVID-19. The sequenced material came from PBMCs or T cells enriched from blood (not recorded which). The chain combines TRBV28 with TRBJ1-6, with no clear D. The CDR3 loop reads CAAGSEGVYNSPLHF. The CDR3 coding sequence is TGTGCAGCGGGGTCGGAGGGAGTATATAATTCACCCCTCCACTTT.